The 6 T cell receptor beta chains listed next were all sequenced from one sample in a study of shared clonotypes between healthy human individuals. Naive CD8 cells lacked CD45RO and underwent positive selection for CCR7, leaving out terminally differentiated effector memory CD45RA+ cells. Data came from immunoSEQ multiplex PCR; TCRdb stores just in-frame clones and leaves some out. The sample shows more than 2 million clones, about 95% of them seen only once. Input material: naive CD8+ T cells sorted from blood. Source of these receptors: a man between 18 and 35 years old in good health.

J is TRBJ1-3 and V is TRBV10-3, with no clear D. The length of the CDR3 is 12 residues. Trimming took off 3 bases at V and 4 bases at J, with 4 bases between the two ends. Germline assignment: CDR1 ENHRY and CDR2 SYGVKD. CDR3 sequence reads: CAISEQGNTIYF. In DNA form, the CDR3 reads TGTGCCATCAGTGAACAGGGAAACACCATATATTTT.

This chain links TRBV5-4 with TRBJ2-2; D gene unclear. Germline-derived CDR1 and CDR2 are SGHNT and YYREEE (reference sequence). V was cut by 3 bases and J by 4 bases, with 7 bases left in between. The CDR3 consists of 13 residues. The CDR3 DNA reads TGTGCCAGCAGCTGGCCGGGCACCGGGGAGCTGTTTTTT. Encoded protein: CASSWPGTGELFF.

The chain employs TRBV7-9 and TRBJ1-3; no firm D call. V was trimmed by 5 bases and J by 3 bases, leaving 14 bases between them. This CDR3 is 15 amino acids long. Germline values: CDR1 SEHNR, CDR2 FQNEAQ (reference sequence). The CDR3 DNA is TGTGCCAGCAGCCCCCCCGTTTCACTTGGAAACACCATATATTTT. Its protein is CASSPPVSLGNTIYF.

J is TRBJ2-7 and V is TRBV6-5; D is ambiguous. V was trimmed by 3 bases and J by 11 bases, leaving 17 bases between them. The CDR3 length is 13 residues. Germline assignment: CDR1 MNHEY and CDR2 SVGAGI. CDR3 amino acids: CASSYGATFEEYF. The CDR3 bases are TGTGCCAGCAGTTATGGCGCGACATTTGAGGAGTACTTC.

The chain is built from TRBV19 and TRBJ2-7; TRBD1 might be the D (6 bases). The CDR3 is 13 residues long. Germline values: CDR1 LNHDA, CDR2 SQIVND (reference sequence). V was trimmed by 6 bases and J by 3 bases, leaving 12 bases between them. CDR3 in amino acids: CASSQQGDYEQYF. Here the CDR3 DNA reads TGTGCCAGTAGCCAACAGGGTGACTACGAGCAGTACTTC.

This clone occurred once. The gene calls are TRBV5-6 and TRBJ2-5; 7 bases match TRBD2. This CDR3 region has 16 residues. CDR1 is SGHDT and CDR2 is YYEEEE in the germline V gene. Trimming took 3 bases from V and 2 from J; bases not matched to a gene: 10. Here the CDR3 reads CASSSIQTSRQETQYF. CDR3 coding DNA: TGTGCCAGCAGCTCCATCCAGACTAGCAGACAAGAGACCCAGTACTTC.